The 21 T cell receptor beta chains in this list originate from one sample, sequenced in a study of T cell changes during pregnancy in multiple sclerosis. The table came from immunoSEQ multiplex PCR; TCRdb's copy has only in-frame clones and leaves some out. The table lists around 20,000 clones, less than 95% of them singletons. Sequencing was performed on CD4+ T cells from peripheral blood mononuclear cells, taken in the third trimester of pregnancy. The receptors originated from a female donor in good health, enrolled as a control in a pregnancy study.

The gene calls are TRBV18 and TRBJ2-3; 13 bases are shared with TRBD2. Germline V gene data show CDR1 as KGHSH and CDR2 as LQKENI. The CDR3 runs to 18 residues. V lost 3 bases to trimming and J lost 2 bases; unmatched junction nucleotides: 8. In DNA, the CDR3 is TGTGCCAGCTCACCGAACACGGGACTAGCGGGACACACAGATACGCAGTATTTT. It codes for CASSPNTGLAGHTDTQYF.

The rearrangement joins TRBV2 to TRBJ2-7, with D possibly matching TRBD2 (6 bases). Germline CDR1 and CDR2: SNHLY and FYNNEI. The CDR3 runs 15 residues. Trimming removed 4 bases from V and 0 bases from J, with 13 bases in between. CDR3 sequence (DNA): TGTGCCAGCAGTGCCGATCGGGGGAGCTCCTACGAGCAGTACTTC. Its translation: CASSADRGSSYEQYF.

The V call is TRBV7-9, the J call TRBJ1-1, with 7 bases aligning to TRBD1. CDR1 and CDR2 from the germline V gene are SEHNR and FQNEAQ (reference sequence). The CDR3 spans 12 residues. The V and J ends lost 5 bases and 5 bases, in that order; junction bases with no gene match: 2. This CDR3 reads CASSRQGTEAFF. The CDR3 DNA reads TGTGCCAGCAGCAGACAGGGAACTGAAGCTTTCTTT.

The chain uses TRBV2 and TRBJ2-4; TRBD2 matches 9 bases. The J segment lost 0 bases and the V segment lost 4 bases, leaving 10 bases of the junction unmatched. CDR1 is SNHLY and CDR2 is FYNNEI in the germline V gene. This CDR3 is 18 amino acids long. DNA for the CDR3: TGTGCCAGCAGTGTGACTAGCGGCACACCACTAGCCAAAAACATTCAGTACTTC. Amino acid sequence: CASSVTSGTPLAKNIQYF.

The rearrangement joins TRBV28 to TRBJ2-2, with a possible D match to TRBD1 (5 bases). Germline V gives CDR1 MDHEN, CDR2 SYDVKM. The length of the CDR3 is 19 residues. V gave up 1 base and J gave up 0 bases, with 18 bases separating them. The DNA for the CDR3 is TGTGCCAGCAGTTTATCCTCGAGGCAGGGTATTTCGAACACCGGGGAGCTGTTTTTT. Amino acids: CASSLSSRQGISNTGELFF.

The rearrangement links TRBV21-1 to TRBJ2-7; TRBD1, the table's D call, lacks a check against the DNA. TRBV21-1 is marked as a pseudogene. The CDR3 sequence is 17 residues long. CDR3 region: CASSKQRDMAELYEQYF. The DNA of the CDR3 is TGTGCCAGCAGCAAACAAAGGGACATGGCTGAACTTTACGAGCAGTACTTC.

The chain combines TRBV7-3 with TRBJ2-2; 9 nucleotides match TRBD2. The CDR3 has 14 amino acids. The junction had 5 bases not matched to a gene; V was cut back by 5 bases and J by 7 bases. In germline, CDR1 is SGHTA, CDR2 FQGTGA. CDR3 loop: CASSRDSGGGELFF. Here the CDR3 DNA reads TGTGCCAGCAGCCGGGATAGCGGGGGCGGGGAGCTGTTTTTT.

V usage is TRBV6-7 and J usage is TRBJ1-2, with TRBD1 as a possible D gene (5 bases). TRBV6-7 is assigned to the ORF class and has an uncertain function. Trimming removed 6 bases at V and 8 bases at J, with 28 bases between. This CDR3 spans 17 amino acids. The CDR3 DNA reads TGTGCCAGCAGCCACTCACGGGCAGGACTAAACGAGGGGGGCTACACCTTC. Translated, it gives CASSHSRAGLNEGGYTF.

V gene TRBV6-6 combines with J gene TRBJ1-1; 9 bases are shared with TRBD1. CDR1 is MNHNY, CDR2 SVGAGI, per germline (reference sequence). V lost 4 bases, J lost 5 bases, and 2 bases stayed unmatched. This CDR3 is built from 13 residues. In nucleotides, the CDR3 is TGTGCCAGCAGTTTGGGACAGGGAACTGAAGCTTTCTTT. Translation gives CASSLGQGTEAFF.

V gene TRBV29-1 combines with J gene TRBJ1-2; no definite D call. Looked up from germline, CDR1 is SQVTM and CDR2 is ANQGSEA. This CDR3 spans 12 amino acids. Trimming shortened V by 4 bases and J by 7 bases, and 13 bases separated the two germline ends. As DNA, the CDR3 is TGCAGCGTTGTCCTTACCCCCGGTGGCTACACCTTC. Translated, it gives CSVVLTPGGYTF.

CDR3 protein: CASSAIVGDVPGIGGTEAFF. In nucleotides, the CDR3 is TGTGCCAGCAGTGCCATTGTGGGGGATGTTCCGGGTATAGGGGGAACTGAAGCTTTCTTT. The gene calls are TRBV28 and TRBJ1-1, with D perhaps TRBD1 (6 bases). Germline V lookup: CDR1 MDHEN, CDR2 SYDVKM. Trimming took off 5 bases at V and 5 bases at J, with 33 bases between the two ends. The CDR3 is 20 amino acids. The full variable domain, completed using reference TRBV28 and TRBJ1-1, is DVKVTQSSRYLVKRTGEKVFLECVQDMDHENMFWYRQDPGLGLRLIYFSYDVKMKEKGDIPEGYSVSREKKERFSLILESASTNQTSMYLCASSAIVGDVPGIGGTEAFFGQGTRLTVV.

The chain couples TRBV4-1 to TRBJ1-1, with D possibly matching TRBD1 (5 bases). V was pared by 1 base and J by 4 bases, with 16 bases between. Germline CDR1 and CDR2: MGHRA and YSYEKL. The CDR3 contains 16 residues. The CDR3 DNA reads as TGCGCCAGCAGCCAAGGTCTCCTGGGGCCCCCCACTGAAGCTTTCTTT. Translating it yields CASSQGLLGPPTEAFF.

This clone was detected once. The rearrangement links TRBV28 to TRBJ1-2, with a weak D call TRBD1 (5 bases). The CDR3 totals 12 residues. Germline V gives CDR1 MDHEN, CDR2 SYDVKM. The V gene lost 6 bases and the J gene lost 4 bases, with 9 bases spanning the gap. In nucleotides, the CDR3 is TGTGCCAGCAGAACAGGTTTCTATGGCTACACCTTC. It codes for CASRTGFYGYTF.

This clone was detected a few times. The CDR3 reads CASSPGQGYEQYF. CDR3 DNA sequence: TGTGCCAGCTCCCCAGGACAGGGTTACGAGCAGTACTTC. The genes are TRBV21-1 and TRBJ2-7; the table names TRBD1, a call not compared with the DNA. TRBV21-1 is a known pseudogene. The CDR3 sequence is 13 residues long.

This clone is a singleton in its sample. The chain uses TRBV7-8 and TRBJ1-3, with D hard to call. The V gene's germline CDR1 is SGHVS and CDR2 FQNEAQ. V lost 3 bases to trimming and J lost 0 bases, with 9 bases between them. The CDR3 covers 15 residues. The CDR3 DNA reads TGTGCCAGCAGCTTGTCAGGAGGCTCTGGAAACACCATATATTTT. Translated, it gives CASSLSGGSGNTIYF.

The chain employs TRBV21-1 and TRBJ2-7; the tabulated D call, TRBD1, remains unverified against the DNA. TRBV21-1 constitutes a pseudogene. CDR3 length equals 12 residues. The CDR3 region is CASSKQSYEQYF. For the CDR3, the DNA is TGTGCCAGCAGCAAGCAGTCATACGAGCAGTACTTC.

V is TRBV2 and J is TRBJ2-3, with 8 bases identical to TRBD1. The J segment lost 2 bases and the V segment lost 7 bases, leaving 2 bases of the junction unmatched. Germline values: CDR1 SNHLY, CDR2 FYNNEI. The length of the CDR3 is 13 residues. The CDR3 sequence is CASTDRDTDTQYF. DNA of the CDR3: TGTGCCAGCACGGACAGGGACACAGATACGCAGTATTTT.

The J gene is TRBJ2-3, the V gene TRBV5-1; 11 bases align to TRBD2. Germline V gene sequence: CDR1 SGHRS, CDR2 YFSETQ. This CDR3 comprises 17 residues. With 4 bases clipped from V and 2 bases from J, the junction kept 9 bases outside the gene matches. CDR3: CASSTETSGIPTDTQYF. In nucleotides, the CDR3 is TGCGCCAGCAGCACTGAGACTAGCGGGATACCCACAGATACGCAGTATTTT. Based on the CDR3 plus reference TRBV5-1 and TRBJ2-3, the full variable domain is KAGVTQTPRYLIKTRGQQVTLSCSPISGHRSVSWYQQTPGQGLQFLFEYFSETQRNKGNFPGRFSGRQFSNSRSEMNVSTLELGDSALYLCASSTETSGIPTDTQYFGPGTRLTVL.

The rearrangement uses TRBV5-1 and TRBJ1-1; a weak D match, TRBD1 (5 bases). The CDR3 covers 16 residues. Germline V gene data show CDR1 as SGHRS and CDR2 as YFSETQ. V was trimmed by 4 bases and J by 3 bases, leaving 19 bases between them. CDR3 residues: CASSDPKGVGYTEAFF. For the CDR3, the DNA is TGCGCCAGCAGCGATCCAAAAGGGGTGGGGTACACTGAAGCTTTCTTT.

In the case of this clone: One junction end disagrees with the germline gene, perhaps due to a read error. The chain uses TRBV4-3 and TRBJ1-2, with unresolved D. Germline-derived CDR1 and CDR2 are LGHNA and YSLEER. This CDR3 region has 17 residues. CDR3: CASSQDQWRALSYGHTF. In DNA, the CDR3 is TGCGCCAGCAGCCAAGATCAGTGGAGGGCCCTATCCTATGGCCACACCTTC.

The CDR3 DNA follows: TGTGCCAGCAGCGATGGCAGGGGAGGCTACACCTTC. Protein product: CASSDGRGGYTF. The chain uses TRBV7-9 and TRBJ1-2, with D tentatively TRBD1 (6 bases). V dropped 5 bases and J dropped 8 bases, with 12 bases sitting between them. The CDR3 runs to 12 residues. Germline CDR1 and CDR2: SEHNR and FQNEAQ (reference sequence).